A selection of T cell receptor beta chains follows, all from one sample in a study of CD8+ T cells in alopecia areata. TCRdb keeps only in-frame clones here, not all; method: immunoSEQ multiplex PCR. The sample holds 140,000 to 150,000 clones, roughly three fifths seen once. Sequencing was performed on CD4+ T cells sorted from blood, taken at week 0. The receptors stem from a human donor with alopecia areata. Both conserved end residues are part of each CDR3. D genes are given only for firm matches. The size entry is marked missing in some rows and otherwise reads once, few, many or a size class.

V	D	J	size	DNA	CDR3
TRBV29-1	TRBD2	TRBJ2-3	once	TGCAGCGTAGGGGATAGCGGGGGGCGCACAGATACGCAGTATTTT	CSVGDSGGRTDTQYF
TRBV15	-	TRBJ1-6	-	TGTGCCACCAAACGAGAGCCGGAAGAGCAGGCCCTCCACTTT	CATKREPEEQALHF
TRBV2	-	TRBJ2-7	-	TGTGCCAGTACTCGACAAGCCTACGAGCAGTACTTC	CASTRQAYEQYF
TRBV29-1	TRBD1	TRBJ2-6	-	TGCAGCGTTGAGAGGACAGGGGGTAGCTCTGGGGCCAACGTCCTGACTTTC	CSVERTGGSSGANVLTF
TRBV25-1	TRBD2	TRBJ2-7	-	TGTGCCAGCACCCCGGGGGGGGCCTTCTACGAGCAGTACTTC	CASTPGGAFYEQYF
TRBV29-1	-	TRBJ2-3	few	TGCAGCGTTGAACGGCCTGGGGGAGATACGCAGTATTTT	CSVERPGGDTQYF
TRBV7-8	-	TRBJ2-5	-	TGTGCCAGCAGCTACCGGGACTGGGCCCAAGAGACCCAGTACTTC	CASSYRDWAQETQYF
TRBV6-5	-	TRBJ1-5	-	TGTGCCAGCAGTTTAGGACCACTCGTGGGGCAGCCCCAGCATTTT	CASSLGPLVGQPQHF
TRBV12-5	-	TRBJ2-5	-	TGTGCTAGTGGTTTGGGCGGAAAAGAGACCCAGTACTTC	CASGLGGKETQYF
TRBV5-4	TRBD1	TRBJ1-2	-	TGTGCCAGCAGCTCCTATACAGGGGCCCGCTATGGCTACACCTTC	CASSSYTGARYGYTF
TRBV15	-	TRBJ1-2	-	TGTGCCACCAGCAGAGATTTTAGACGAGGCTATGGCTACACCTTC	CATSRDFRRGYGYTF
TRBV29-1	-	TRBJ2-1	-	TGCAGCGTCCGACCCCGGAGGGTAGGGACTGAGCAGTTCTTC	CSVRPRRVGTEQFF
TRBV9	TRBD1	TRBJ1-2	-	TGTGCCAGCAGTAGGACAGGGGGTATTGGCTACACCTTC	CASSRTGGIGYTF
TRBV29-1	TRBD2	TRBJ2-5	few	TGCAGCGTTGTTCCCGGGACTAGGCAAGAGACCCAGTACTTC	CSVVPGTRQETQYF
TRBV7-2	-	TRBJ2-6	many	TGTGCCAGCAGCTTAGCGGGCAGATCTGGGGCCAACGTCCTGACTTTC	CASSLAGRSGANVLTF
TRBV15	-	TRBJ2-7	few	TGTGCCACCAGCAGAGTGGAAGGGAGCGAGCAGTACTTC	CATSRVEGSEQYF
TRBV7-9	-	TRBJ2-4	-	TGTGCCAGCAGCCCAGGACAGCCTTCAAGTTCATCGGCCAAAAACATTCAGTACTTC	CASSPGQPSSSSAKNIQYF
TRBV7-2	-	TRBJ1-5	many	TGTGCCAGCAGCTTCAACAATCAGCCCCAGCATTTT	CASSFNNQPQHF
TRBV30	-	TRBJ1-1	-	TGTGCCTGGACCGAAATTCTGGGCAGCAAAGCTTTCTTT	CAWTEILGSKAFF
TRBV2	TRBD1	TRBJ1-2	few	TGTGCCAGCAGTGGGGACAGTAACTATGGCTACACCTTC	CASSGDSNYGYTF
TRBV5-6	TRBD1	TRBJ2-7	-	TGTGCCAGCAGCTTGGCCGGGACAGGGGGCTTCTACGAGCAGTACTTC	CASSLAGTGGFYEQYF
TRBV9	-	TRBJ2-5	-	TGTGCCAGCAGCGTAGAAGGAGCTGGCGGTGAGACCCAGTACTTC	CASSVEGAGGETQYF
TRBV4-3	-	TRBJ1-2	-	TGCGCCAGCAGCCAAGATGGGCAGGGCGGCGGCTACACCTTC	CASSQDGQGGGYTF
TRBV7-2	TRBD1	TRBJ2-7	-	TGTGCCAGCAGCTTATTGAGGGGGCCCGAGCAGTACTTC	CASSLLRGPEQYF
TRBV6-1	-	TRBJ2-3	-	TGTGCCAGCAGTGAACGAGGAGGAAGCACAGATACGCAGTATTTT	CASSERGGSTDTQYF
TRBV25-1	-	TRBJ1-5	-	TGTGCCAGCGCGTCCAATAGCAATCAGCCCCAGCATTTT	CASASNSNQPQHF
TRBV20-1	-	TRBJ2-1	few	TGCAGTGCTGTACAGAACAATGAGCAGTTCTTC	CSAVQNNEQFF
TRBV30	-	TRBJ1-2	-	TGTGCCTGGAGTGTAGCCGCTCACTATGGCTACACCTTC	CAWSVAAHYGYTF
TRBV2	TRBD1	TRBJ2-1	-	TGTGCCAGCAGATATGGGGGACAGAAGCAGTTCTTC	CASRYGGQKQFF
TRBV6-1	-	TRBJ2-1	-	TGTGCCAGCAGGGGGGCGGGCTCCTACAATGAGCAGTTCTTC	CASRGAGSYNEQFF
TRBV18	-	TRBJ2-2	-	TGTGCCAGCTCACCAAGGACAGCCAACACCGGGGAGCTGTTTTTT	CASSPRTANTGELFF
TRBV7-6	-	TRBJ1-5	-	TGTGCCAGCAGCTTAGGACAGTCTAGCAATCAGCCCCAGCATTTT	CASSLGQSSNQPQHF
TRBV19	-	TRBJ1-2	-	TGTGCCAGTAGTATAGCGGATTATGGCTACACCTTC	CASSIADYGYTF
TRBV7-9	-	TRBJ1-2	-	TGTGCCAGCAGCTTAGTCGATGCGGGCAGGGGAATCGGCTACACCTTC	CASSLVDAGRGIGYTF
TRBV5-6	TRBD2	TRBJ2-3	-	TGTGCCAGCAGCGCTATAGCGGGGGGTTGGAATACGCAGTATTTT	CASSAIAGGWNTQYF
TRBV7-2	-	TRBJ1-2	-	TGTGTCAGCAGCTTAGGGGGGTACGAACAGCTATATGGCTACACCTTC	CVSSLGGYEQLYGYTF